The entry below gives a single T cell receptor beta chain sequence along with its context. The antigen remains unidentified. The data derive from a study of cytomegalovirus exposure and HLA in healthy donors. About the study: Earlier sequencing of about 179 million T cells yielded around 100 million unique TCR beta sequences.

Use of 60 Vbeta and 13 Jbeta primers characterized the PCR. The protocol was immunoSEQ multiplex PCR, while the TCRdb copy is restricted to in-frame clones and leaves out a portion. Among about 120,000 clones listed, about 8% were seen once. Study observations and caveats: There was a cluster of highly shared sequence variants that was likely a sequencing artifact. A later analysis found common viral pathogens apparently linked to several of the most significant clusters.

The CDR3 is 15 residues long. The V end lost 4 bases, the J end lost 1 base, and 15 bases lay between the germline ends. Germline CDR1 SGHDT, CDR2 YYEEEE. The TCR sequence derives from a woman in her forties in good health and CMV-seropositive. The sample comprised PBMCs. V usage is TRBV5-6 and J usage is TRBJ2-7; no firm D call. The CDR3 spells CASSPQVRSSYEQYF. As DNA, the CDR3 is TGTGCCAGCAGCCCCCAGGTCCGATCTTCCTACGAGCAGTACTTC.